The 32 T cell receptor beta chains in this list originate from one sample, sequenced in a study of control samples from healthy donors and cancer patients. Clones were read by immunoSEQ multiplex PCR, and TCRdb kept only the in-frame ones, dropping some. The sample lists 100,000 to 120,000 clones, 70% to 90% seen once, with about 3.9% in the top ten. Sequencing input: PBMCs. The receptors come from a woman aged 60-75 years with lung cancer.

The chain recombines TRBV12-3 or TRBV12-4 with TRBJ2-7; D tentatively fits TRBD1 or TRBD2 (6 bases each). The CDR3 has 13 residues. V shed 6 bases and J shed 4 bases, with 13 bases lying between them. The DNA of the CDR3 is TGTGCCAGCAGAGGCGGGACAAGGTACGAGCAGTACTTC. Residues: CASRGGTRYEQYF.

The genes are TRBV18 and TRBJ1-4, with TRBD1 matching over 7 bases. The CDR3 is 14 residues long. Germline assignment: CDR1 KGHSH and CDR2 LQKENI. V shed 2 bases, J shed 7 bases, and the junction held 4 bases outside the gene matches. CDR3 amino acids: CASSPGTEAEKLFF. For the CDR3, the DNA is TGTGCCAGCTCACCAGGGACAGAGGCTGAAAAACTGTTTTTT.

The V and J genes are TRBV21-1 and TRBJ2-7; the table calls TRBD1, which could not be checked here. TRBV21-1 is tagged as a pseudogene. The CDR3 spans 15 residues. The CDR3 here is CASTGGRGSSGEQYF. CDR3 bases: TGTGCCAGCACTGGAGGCAGGGGGTCGTCGGGCGAGCAGTACTTC.

This clone was detected only a few times. This CDR3 is CATRGAANTEAFF. CDR3 DNA sequence: TGTGCCACCCGAGGGGCGGCGAACACTGAAGCTTTCTTT. The chain combines TRBV24-1 with TRBJ1-1; a possible D gene is TRBD1 (5 bases). CDR1 KGHDR and CDR2 SFDVKD come from the germline V gene. This CDR3 is built from 13 residues. V lost 9 bases, J lost 1 base, and 11 bases lay in between.

The genes are TRBV7-8 and TRBJ2-5; no firm D call. This CDR3 contains 11 residues. The V gene lost 3 bases and the J gene lost 9 bases, with 8 bases spanning the gap. Per the germline V gene, CDR1 is SGHVS and CDR2 is FQNEAQ. CDR3 in amino acids: CASSLVDAQYF. The CDR3 bases are TGTGCCAGCAGCTTGGTGGACGCCCAGTACTTC. The variable domain in full, completed from reference TRBV7-8 and TRBJ2-5, reads GAGVSQSPRYKVAKRGQDVALRCDPISGHVSLFWYQQALGQGPEFLTYFQNEAQLDKSGLPSDRFFAERPEGSVSTLKIQRTQQEDSAVYLCASSLVDAQYFGPGTRLLVL.

This clone was detected only once. The rearrangement joins TRBV5-1 to TRBJ1-2; 8 nucleotides match TRBD1. The CDR3 extends over 13 amino acids. Germline loops: CDR1 SGHRS, CDR2 YFSETQ. V was clipped by 2 bases and J by 6 bases; unmatched bases: 3. CDR3 sequence (DNA): TGCGCCAGCAGCTTCCAGGGGGCAGATGGCTACACCTTC. It is translated as CASSFQGADGYTF.

This chain uses TRBV4-1 with TRBJ1-2; no clear D. Germline V gene lookup returns CDR1 MGHRA and CDR2 YSYEKL. The length of the CDR3 is 18 residues. Trimming took off 5 bases at V and 4 bases at J, with 26 bases between the two ends. The CDR3 region is CASSTQSPPLAPSYGYTF. Here the CDR3 DNA reads TGCGCCAGCAGCACCCAGAGCCCCCCGCTAGCACCTTCCTATGGCTACACCTTC.

This chain uses TRBV3-1 (or the pseudogene TRBV3-2) with TRBJ1-1; a possible D gene is TRBD1 (6 bases). The V gene's germline CDR1 is LGHDT and CDR2 YNNKEL (reference sequence). The CDR3 runs to 15 residues. Deletions cut 2 bases from V and 1 base from J, with 11 bases between. CDR3 in DNA: TGTGCCAGCAGCCAACTAAGGGGGTGGAACACTGAAGCTTTCTTT. Translating gives CASSQLRGWNTEAFF.

The CDR3 DNA reads as TGTGCCAGCAGGTACGACGGACCAAACTATGGCTACACCTTC. This gives the protein CASRYDGPNYGYTF. The chain employs TRBV6-5 and TRBJ1-2; no clear D. The CDR3 covers 14 residues. Germline assignment: CDR1 MNHEY and CDR2 SVGAGI. The V end was cut by 6 bases, the J end by 2 bases, with 13 bases between.

This chain uses TRBV6-4 with TRBJ2-3; possibly TRBD2 for D (6 bases). CDR3 length equals 15 residues. Trimming shortened V by 3 bases and J by 1 base, and 11 bases separated the two germline ends. The germline CDR1 and CDR2 sequences are MRHNA and SNTAGT. CDR3 residues: CASSELGSGTDTQYF. The CDR3 nucleotides read TGTGCCAGCAGTGAACTCGGGAGTGGCACAGATACGCAGTATTTT.

A single count supports this clone. The chain has TRBV19 and TRBJ2-5; D possibly corresponds to TRBD1 (6 bases). In germline, CDR1 is LNHDA, CDR2 SQIVND (reference sequence). The CDR3 contains 16 residues. Deletions cut 5 bases from V and 4 bases from J, with 20 bases between. The DNA of the CDR3 is TGTGCCAGTAGTCCCCAGGGGTCGGGATTGGGAGAGACCCAGTACTTC. Its protein product is CASSPQGSGLGETQYF.

The chain couples TRBV7-8 to TRBJ1-3; D unresolved. CDR3 length equals 13 residues. The V gene lost 5 bases and the J gene lost 4 bases, with 9 bases spanning the gap. Germline CDR1 is SGHVS and CDR2 is FQNEAQ. CDR3 bases: TGTGCCAGCAGCCCCGGCGGGGGAAACACCATATATTTT. Its translation: CASSPGGGNTIYF.

J is TRBJ2-3 and V is TRBV28; 9 bases match TRBD2. J was trimmed by 3 bases and V by 10 bases; bases with no gene match: 8. Germline lookup yields CDR1 MDHEN and CDR2 SYDVKM. The CDR3 contains 14 residues. In DNA, the CDR3 is TGTGCCACCCGAGCGGGAGGCGGGACAGATACGCAGTATTTT. Amino acids: CATRAGGGTDTQYF.

This clone was counted a few times. The chain recombines TRBV25-1 with TRBJ2-1; no clear D. The CDR3 sequence is 15 residues long. Trimming removed 1 base at V and 0 bases at J, with 7 bases between. Germline CDR1 is MGHDK and CDR2 is SYGVNS. The CDR3 region has the DNA TGTGCCAGCAGTGAATTACGGAGCTCCTACAATGAGCAGTTCTTC. Its protein is CASSELRSSYNEQFF.

The chain has TRBV7-3 and TRBJ1-3; 9 bases map to TRBD1. Trimming removed 4 bases from V and 3 bases from J; junction bases left unmatched: 10. Germline loops: CDR1 SGHTA, CDR2 FQGTGA. The CDR3 is 17 amino acids. The chain's CDR3 is CASSSSLTGGIGNTIYF. CDR3 nucleotides: TGTGCCAGCAGCTCCTCCCTGACAGGGGGGATTGGAAACACCATATATTTT. The whole variable domain, filled in from reference TRBV7-3 and TRBJ1-3, reads GAGVSQTPSNKVTEKGKYVELRCDPISGHTALYWYRQSLGQGPEFLIYFQGTGAADDSGLPNDRFFAVRPEGSVSTLKIQRTERGDSAVYLCASSSSLTGGIGNTIYFGEGSWLTVV.

The J gene is TRBJ1-5, the V gene TRBV15; D remains ambiguous. The length of the CDR3 is 14 residues. Germline assignment: CDR1 LNHNV and CDR2 YYDKDF (reference sequence). V was cut by 0 bases and J by 5 bases, with 8 bases left in between. Written as DNA, the CDR3 is TGTGCCACCAGCAGAGAGAGGGTTGATCAGCCCCAGCATTTT. It encodes CATSRERVDQPQHF.

This clone was observed a handful of times. The chain uses TRBV4-1 and TRBJ1-4; D unclear. CDR3 length equals 15 residues. The germline V and J ends were trimmed by 1 base and 4 bases, with 10 bases remaining between them. Per the germline V gene, CDR1 is MGHRA and CDR2 is YSYEKL. The CDR3: CASSQVGSFNEKLFF. DNA for the CDR3: TGCGCCAGCAGCCAAGTGGGCAGCTTTAATGAAAAACTGTTTTTT.

This clone was recorded only once. The chain employs TRBV4-2 and TRBJ2-4; 11 bases are shared with TRBD2. The CDR3 covers 18 residues. With V trimmed by 0 bases and J by 6 bases, 10 bases remained unmatched. Germline CDR1 LGHNA, CDR2 YNFKEQ. DNA for the CDR3: TGTGCCAGCAGCCAAGATCGATTCGGGACTAGCGGTCGAAACATTCAGTACTTC. Amino acids: CASSQDRFGTSGRNIQYF.

The V gene is TRBV5-4, the J gene TRBJ2-3; no reliable D call. The CDR3 runs to 15 residues. Germline values: CDR1 SGHNT, CDR2 YYREEE (reference sequence). V was shortened by 0 bases and J by 8 bases, with 16 bases between the two germline ends. The CDR3 DNA sequence: TGTGCCAGCAGCTTGGGCGACGGCGTTCCAGGTACGCAGTATTTT. This encodes CASSLGDGVPGTQYF.

The gene calls are TRBV7-9 and TRBJ2-2; 7 bases fit TRBD1. The CDR3 spans 15 residues. J gave up 5 bases and V 4 bases, and 7 bases lay outside the gene matches. CDR1 is SEHNR, CDR2 FQNEAQ, per germline (reference sequence). Here the CDR3 reads CASSYGTVSTGELFF. The CDR3 coding sequence is TGTGCCAGCAGCTATGGGACAGTATCGACCGGGGAGCTGTTTTTT.

The V and J genes are TRBV7-9 and TRBJ2-5; D remains ambiguous. The CDR3 is 12 amino acids. The V end lost 3 bases, the J end lost 5 bases, and 7 bases lay between the germline ends. In germline, CDR1 is SEHNR, CDR2 FQNEAQ (reference sequence). CDR3 DNA: TGTGCCAGCAGCTTTAACTCGGAGACCCAGTACTTC. It yields the protein CASSFNSETQYF.

A few counts support this clone. The gene calls are TRBV11-3 and TRBJ2-1; D uncertain. The CDR3 spans 13 residues. The germline gives CDR1 SGHNT, CDR2 YENEEA. Trimming shortened V by 3 bases and J by 7 bases, and 10 bases separated the two germline ends. Here the CDR3 reads CASSLGPWNEQFF. Here the CDR3 DNA reads TGTGCCAGCAGCTTGGGCCCTTGGAATGAGCAGTTCTTC.

The CDR3 is CASKGEGQVVNEQFF. The CDR3 region has the DNA TGTGCCAGCAAAGGGGAGGGACAGGTTGTGAATGAGCAGTTCTTC. The V call is TRBV6-5, the J call TRBJ2-1, with D possibly matching TRBD1 (8 bases). The CDR3 loop spans 15 amino acids. The V end was cut by 7 bases, the J end by 7 bases, with 20 bases between. Germline-derived CDR1 and CDR2 are MNHEY and SVGAGI.

The CDR3 loop reads CASSLEGEYTEAFF. Written as DNA, the CDR3 is TGCGCCAGCAGCTTGGAGGGGGAGTACACTGAAGCTTTCTTT. The chain carries TRBV5-1 and TRBJ1-1, with D possibly being TRBD1 (6 bases). CDR1 is SGHRS and CDR2 is YFSETQ in the germline V gene. The CDR3 totals 14 residues. Trimming pared 0 bases from V and 3 bases from J, leaving 9 bases between. Based on the CDR3 plus reference TRBV5-1 and TRBJ1-1, the full variable domain is KAGVTQTPRYLIKTRGQQVTLSCSPISGHRSVSWYQQTPGQGLQFLFEYFSETQRNKGNFPGRFSGRQFSNSRSEMNVSTLELGDSALYLCASSLEGEYTEAFFGQGTRLTVV.

The genes are TRBV3-1 (or the pseudogene TRBV3-2) and TRBJ2-3; D gene unclear. The CDR3 contains 13 residues. CDR1 and CDR2 (germline): LGHDT, YNNKEL (reference sequence). The V and J ends lost 0 bases and 10 bases respectively, with 11 bases between them. The CDR3 here is CASSQDVGHSQYF. CDR3 nucleotides: TGTGCCAGCAGCCAAGATGTGGGCCACTCGCAGTATTTT.

This sequence joins TRBV11-3 and TRBJ2-1; 9 bases match TRBD1. This CDR3 spans 16 amino acids. Germline V lookup: CDR1 SGHNT, CDR2 YENEEA. Trimming took 0 bases from V and 5 from J; bases not matched to a gene: 5. The CDR3, as DNA: TGTGCCAGCAGCTTAGACGGACAGGGGATCGACAATGAGCAGTTCTTC. Translation: CASSLDGQGIDNEQFF.

This chain uses TRBV4-3 with TRBJ2-1, with D unclear. V was trimmed by 0 bases and J by 8 bases, leaving 11 bases between them. This CDR3 region has 14 residues. Germline-derived CDR1 and CDR2 are LGHNA and YSLEER. CDR3: CASSQDRATYEQFF. In nucleotides, the CDR3 is TGCGCCAGCAGCCAAGATCGGGCGACATATGAGCAGTTCTTC.

This chain links TRBV9 with TRBJ2-3, with 9 bases aligning to TRBD1. The J segment lost 6 bases and the V segment lost 7 bases, leaving 6 bases of the junction unmatched. CDR3 length equals 13 residues. Germline CDR1 and CDR2: SGDLS and YYNGEE. In nucleotides, the CDR3 is TGTGCCAGCGGACAGGGGAGGGCGGATACGCAGTATTTT. Protein product: CASGQGRADTQYF.

This clone appeared a single time. This sequence joins TRBV2 and TRBJ2-1, with D perhaps matching TRBD2 (5 bases). Germline assignment: CDR1 SNHLY and CDR2 FYNNEI. The CDR3 totals 15 residues. V was pared by 4 bases and J by 0 bases, with 10 bases between. The CDR3: CASSVEGSSYNEQFF. CDR3 DNA sequence: TGTGCCAGCAGTGTTGAGGGTAGCTCCTACAATGAGCAGTTCTTC. Supplemented by reference TRBV2 and TRBJ2-1, the full variable domain reads EPEVTQTPSHQVTQMGQEVILRCVPISNHLYFYWYRQILGQKVEFLVSFYNNEISEKSEIFDDQFSVERPDGSNFTLKIRSTKLEDSAMYFCASSVEGSSYNEQFFGPGTRLTVL.

This clone was found once. V is TRBV7-2 and J is TRBJ2-5; TRBD2 matches 8 bases. V lost 1 base to trimming and J lost 5 bases; unmatched junction nucleotides: 15. The CDR3 sequence is 18 residues long. Germline-derived CDR1 and CDR2 are SGHTA and FQGNSA. The CDR3 here is CASSLVFAGGAIQETQYF. The CDR3 DNA is TGTGCCAGCAGCTTAGTTTTCGCGGGGGGCGCCATCCAGGAGACCCAGTACTTC.

The chain employs TRBV5-6 and TRBJ2-1, with 7 bases identical to TRBD1. J gave up 4 bases and V 4 bases, and 5 bases lay outside the gene matches. The CDR3 is 14 amino acids. CDR1 and CDR2 (germline): SGHDT, YYEEEE. The CDR3 DNA reads as TGTGCCAGCAGCCTGGACAGGATGTACAATGAGCAGTTCTTC. It specifies CASSLDRMYNEQFF.

A single count supports this clone. This chain connects TRBV2 to TRBJ1-2; no reliable D call. The length of the CDR3 is 11 residues. V was pared by 3 bases and J by 4 bases, with 3 bases between. Germline CDR1 SNHLY, CDR2 FYNNEI. The DNA of the CDR3 is TGTGCCAGCAGTGATTCCTATGGCTACACCTTC. Protein sequence: CASSDSYGYTF.